The entry that follows covers one T cell receptor (beta chain) sequence. Antigen unknown. Libraries were made from TCR beta cDNA, and they carried unique molecular identifiers. Out of 1 to 10 million T cells, about 500,000 cDNA molecules were generated. One entry per CDR3 protein, called by TCRdb with MiXCR from the PCR reads. The table has approximately 690,000 distinct CDR3 sequences, 59% seen once. CDR3 length equals 15 residues. Deletions cut 7 bases from V and 1 base from J, with 16 bases between. CDR1 is MNHEY and CDR2 is SVGEGT in the germline V gene. This sample is drawn from a study of post-analysis software for immune sequencing data. Study-level points and caveats: Samples from a shared batch, those prepared together, strongly co-clustered by F measure. Versus controls, multiple sclerosis patients showed significantly lower diversity (normalized Chao1). Among about 5 TRBV segments more frequent in patients than controls were TRBV5-6, TRBV5-1 and TRBV20-1.

The TCR was taken from a girl aged 2 to 10 with multiple sclerosis. Sequenced material: blood. The genes are TRBV6-2 or TRBV6-3 and TRBJ1-1, with unresolved D. CDR3 bases: TGTGCCAGCATCCTAGGGTTGTACCGGAACACTGAAGCTTTCTTT. Translated: CASILGLYRNTEAFF.